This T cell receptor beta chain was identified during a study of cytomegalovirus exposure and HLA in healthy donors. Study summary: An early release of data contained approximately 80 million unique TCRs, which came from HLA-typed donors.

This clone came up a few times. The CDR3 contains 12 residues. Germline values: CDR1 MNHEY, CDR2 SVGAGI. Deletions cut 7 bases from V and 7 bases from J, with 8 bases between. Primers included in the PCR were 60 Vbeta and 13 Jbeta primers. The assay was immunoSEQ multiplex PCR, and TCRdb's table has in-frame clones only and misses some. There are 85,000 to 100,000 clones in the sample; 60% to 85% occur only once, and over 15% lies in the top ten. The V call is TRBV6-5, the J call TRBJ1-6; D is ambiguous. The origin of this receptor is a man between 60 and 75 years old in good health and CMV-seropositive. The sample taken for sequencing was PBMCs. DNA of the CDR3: TGTGCCAGCACGGGAGGAAATTCACCCCTCCACTTT. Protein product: CASTGGNSPLHF.